This is a list of T cell receptor beta chains from one sample in a study of T cell responses to AZD1222 COVID-19 vaccine. The table came from immunoSEQ multiplex PCR; TCRdb's copy has only in-frame clones and leaves some out. The table shows 100,000 to 150,000 clones, with 90% occurring only once. The material sequenced was peripheral blood, taken on day 0 of MenACWY control vaccination. The receptor source for this set is an adult in good health. CDR3s include the opening cysteine and the closing phenylalanine or tryptophan. A D gene is named only where the DNA matches it firmly. Only some rows state a clone size, as once, few, many or a class for expanded clones.

NA	TRBV29-1	TRBJ2-7	NA	CSVLQVTSSYEQYF	TGCAGCGTTCTACAGGTGACCTCCTCCTACGAGCAGTACTTC
TRBD2	TRBV7-2	TRBJ2-1	NA	CASSLVGGAGNEQFF	TGTGCCAGCAGCTTAGTCGGGGGGGCGGGCAATGAGCAGTTCTTC
TRBD2	TRBV7-3	TRBJ2-1	few	CASSLEGTSGRFYNEQFF	TGTGCCAGCAGCCTAGAGGGGACTAGCGGGAGGTTCTACAATGAGCAGTTCTTC
NA	TRBV20-1	TRBJ1-3	NA	CSADFGNTIYF	TGCAGCGCCGATTTTGGAAACACCATATATTTT
NA	TRBV7-2	TRBJ1-1	NA	CASSKGEWTEAFF	TGTGCCAGCAGCAAAGGGGAATGGACTGAAGCTTTCTTT
NA	TRBV5-5	TRBJ1-2	NA	CASSSGSLAYGYTF	TGTGCCAGCAGCTCAGGATCTCTTGCCTATGGCTACACCTTC
NA	TRBV5-6	TRBJ1-2	NA	CASSLMAQGAGYTF	TGTGCCAGCAGCCTAATGGCACAGGGTGCCGGCTACACCTTC
NA	TRBV6-5	TRBJ1-1	few	CASSYSGGNTEAFF	TGTGCCAGCAGTTACTCGGGTGGGAACACTGAAGCTTTCTTT
NA	TRBV2	TRBJ2-7	NA	CASSVGYEQYF	TGTGCCAGCAGTGTGGGGTACGAGCAGTACTTC
TRBD2	TRBV7-8	TRBJ2-2	NA	CASSHTLIGGSGRAGGELFF	TGTGCCAGCAGTCACACCCTAATCGGGGGTAGCGGGAGGGCGGGCGGGGAGCTGTTTTTT
TRBD1	TRBV6-2/TRBV6-3	TRBJ2-3	NA	CASSYGTGTGTDTQYF	TGTGCCAGCAGTTACGGAACCGGGACAGGCACAGATACGCAGTATTTT
NA	TRBV28	TRBJ1-5	few	CASSRRGNQPQHF	TGTGCCAGCAGTCGGAGGGGCAATCAGCCCCAGCATTTT
NA	TRBV6-5	TRBJ1-2	NA	CASSPLQLVNYGYTF	TGTGCCAGCAGCCCCTTACAGCTTGTTAACTATGGCTACACCTTC
TRBD1	TRBV18	TRBJ2-7	NA	CASSPDRIRSYEQYF	TGTGCCAGCTCACCGGACAGGATCCGCTCCTACGAGCAGTACTTC
TRBD1	TRBV27	TRBJ1-2	once	CASSSILRGRSYGYTF	TGTGCCAGCAGTTCAATCCTCAGGGGGCGTTCCTATGGCTACACCTTC
NA	TRBV7-2	TRBJ1-5	NA	CASSLFFGQHQPQHF	TGTGCCAGCAGCCTTTTTTTTGGACAGCATCAGCCCCAGCATTTT
NA	TRBV25-1	TRBJ2-5	NA	CASSTEMGRIGETQYF	TGTGCCAGCAGTACAGAAATGGGGAGAATTGGAGAGACCCAGTACTTC
NA	TRBV7-6	TRBJ2-1	NA	CASSLGGGLSYEQFF	TGTGCCAGCAGCTTAGGTGGAGGGCTTTCGTATGAGCAGTTCTTC
NA	TRBV3-1/TRBV3-2	TRBJ1-6	NA	CASSQDGNSPLHF	TGTGCCAGCAGCCAGGACGGTAATTCACCCCTCCACTTT
NA	TRBV5-5	TRBJ1-1	few	CASSLAWGGHHPEAFF	TGTGCCAGCAGCTTGGCCTGGGGGGGGCATCACCCCGAAGCTTTCTTT
TRBD2	TRBV3-1/TRBV3-2	TRBJ2-1	NA	CASSLAGGRDNEQFF	TGTGCCAGCAGCCTAGCGGGGGGGCGGGACAATGAGCAGTTCTTC
TRBD2	TRBV7-7	TRBJ2-1	NA	CASSLLAGGSGEQFF	TGTGCCAGCAGCTTACTAGCGGGAGGGTCTGGTGAGCAGTTCTTC
NA	TRBV30	TRBJ2-7	NA	CAWSPRPARYEQYF	TGTGCCTGGAGTCCCCGACCCGCGCGTTACGAGCAGTACTTC